Shown below are 21 T cell receptor beta chains from a single sample sequenced in a study of T-cell memory formation after mild COVID-19. TCRdb redid the calling of the 5' RACE reads with MiXCR, one entry per CDR3 protein. This repertoire shows 400,000 or so distinct CDR3 sequences, about 20% found once; its top ten account for approximately 8.4%. Material: PBMCs or a T cell subset sorted from them (not recorded which). These receptors originate from an adult woman who had mild COVID-19 (a few samples of this study predate the infection). Cell type and time point are not known.

This clonotype was observed a handful of times. The chain recombines TRBV20-1 with TRBJ2-7; D gene unclear. The CDR3 contains 12 residues. CDR1 is DFQATT, CDR2 SNEGSKA, per germline (reference sequence). Between the trimmed V and J ends, which lost 1 base and 3 bases, there was a span of 7 bases. CDR3 coding DNA: TGCAGTGCTAGAGGGCAGTACTACGAGCAGTACTTC. This gives the protein CSARGQYYEQYF.

This clonotype showed up many times. The CDR3 sequence is CASSTRDRRTDTQYF. The CDR3, as DNA: TGCGCCAGCAGCACGCGGGACAGACGCACAGATACGCAGTATTTT. This sequence joins TRBV5-1 and TRBJ2-3, with D possibly matching TRBD1 (7 bases). The V end lost 4 bases, the J end lost 1 base, and 13 bases lay between the germline ends. The germline gives CDR1 SGHRS, CDR2 YFSETQ. The CDR3 is 15 amino acids. The variable domain in full, completed from reference TRBV5-1 and TRBJ2-3, reads KAGVTQTPRYLIKTRGQQVTLSCSPISGHRSVSWYQQTPGQGLQFLFEYFSETQRNKGNFPGRFSGRQFSNSRSEMNVSTLELGDSALYLCASSTRDRRTDTQYFGPGTRLTVL.

This clonotype was observed a few times. The chain combines TRBV7-9 with TRBJ1-5; D gene uncertain. V shed 5 bases and J shed 5 bases, with 13 bases lying between them. The germline V gene encodes CDR1 SEHNR and CDR2 FQNEAQ (reference sequence). This CDR3 has 14 residues. The CDR3 DNA is TGTGCCAGCAGCCCAGATGGGGTGTATCAGCCCCAGCATTTT. Protein: CASSPDGVYQPQHF.

This clonotype was seen at least ten times. This rearrangement joins TRBV20-1 to TRBJ2-4; D is ambiguous. Trimming removed 1 base from V and 7 bases from J, with 8 bases in between. Germline values: CDR1 DFQATT, CDR2 SNEGSKA (reference sequence). The CDR3 has 12 residues. The CDR3 protein is CSARASNNIQYF. In DNA, the CDR3 is TGCAGTGCTAGAGCCAGCAATAACATTCAGTACTTC.

The genes are TRBV7-2 and TRBJ1-6; D gene uncertain. Germline-derived CDR1 and CDR2 are SGHTA and FQGNSA. CDR3 length: 12 residues. Trimming removed 3 bases from V and 9 bases from J, with 6 bases in between. The CDR3 loop reads CASSLDASPLHF. CDR3 sequence (DNA): TGTGCCAGCAGCTTGGACGCTTCACCCCTCCACTTT.

This clonotype has more than one count but fewer than ten. The gene calls are TRBV12-3 or TRBV12-4 and TRBJ1-3; maybe TRBD1 (5 bases). Trimming cost V 8 bases and J 0 bases, with 14 bases left between them. The CDR3 is 15 amino acids. The CDR3 nucleotides read TGTGCCAGCCGGAGGGGCGCCCACTCTGGAAACACCATATATTTT. Its protein product is CASRRGAHSGNTIYF.

This clonotype showed up just a few times. This chain uses TRBV20-1 with TRBJ2-1; 8 nucleotides line up with TRBD2. This CDR3 spans 13 amino acids. The germline V gene has CDR1 DFQATT and CDR2 SNEGSKA (reference sequence). The ends lost 4 bases at V and 8 bases at J; junction bases unmatched: 7. The CDR3 reads CSAKGGLVDEQFF. CDR3 in DNA: TGCAGTGCTAAAGGGGGACTAGTCGATGAGCAGTTCTTC.

This clonotype turned up a few times. This chain connects TRBV7-6 to TRBJ2-1; 14 nucleotides agree with TRBD2. This CDR3 is 23 amino acids long. The J segment lost 0 bases and the V segment lost 3 bases, leaving 19 bases of the junction unmatched. Germline assignment: CDR1 SGHVS and CDR2 FNYEAQ. The CDR3 protein is CASSFTSTRTSGGPTSSYNEQFF. CDR3 bases: TGTGCCAGCAGCTTCACCTCCACCCGGACTAGCGGGGGGCCGACCAGCTCCTACAATGAGCAGTTCTTC.

This clonotype was recorded a few times. The CDR3 region has the DNA TGTGCCAGCAGTTTGGATAGCGGGGCTCGCAATGAGCAGTTCTTC. Translated: CASSLDSGARNEQFF. The genes are TRBV12-3 or TRBV12-4 and TRBJ2-1; 8 bases are shared with TRBD2. Germline trimming cut 3 bases from V and 6 bases from J; bases unmatched to any gene: 7. The CDR3 extends over 15 amino acids.

This clonotype was detected a few times. The chain uses TRBV12-3 or TRBV12-4 and TRBJ2-7; D is perhaps TRBD2 (6 bases). The CDR3 runs 13 residues. The V end lost 11 bases, the J end lost 0 bases, and 14 bases lay between the germline ends. In DNA, the CDR3 is TGTGCCTCAGGCCGGGAGATCTCCTACGAGCAGTACTTC. Protein sequence: CASGREISYEQYF.

The rearrangement uses TRBV3-1 and TRBJ2-2; no reliable D call. Trimming cost V 2 bases and J 9 bases, with 7 bases left between them. Germline CDR1 and CDR2: LGHDT and YNNKEL (reference sequence). This CDR3 comprises 12 residues. The CDR3 loop reads CASSQNFRELFF. The CDR3 region has the DNA TGTGCCAGCAGCCAAAATTTCCGGGAGCTGTTTTTT.

This clonotype has just one count. The chain employs TRBV18 and TRBJ2-3, with TRBD2 matching over 8 bases. The CDR3 is made up of 15 amino acids. The V gene's germline CDR1 is KGHSH and CDR2 LQKENI. The trim removed 4 bases at V and 2 bases at J, leaving 5 bases unmatched. The CDR3 sequence is CASSRGRPDTDTQYF. The CDR3, as DNA: TGTGCCAGCTCACGCGGGAGGCCTGACACAGATACGCAGTATTTT.

This clonotype was counted a few times. V usage is TRBV5-5 and J usage is TRBJ2-7, with 9 bases lining up with TRBD2. J was trimmed by 0 bases and V by 0 bases; bases with no gene match: 7. The CDR3 spans 17 residues. Per the germline V gene, CDR1 is SGHKS and CDR2 is YYEKEE (reference sequence). CDR3 loop: CASSLAPSGMSSYEQYF. The DNA for the CDR3 is TGTGCCAGCAGCTTGGCGCCTAGCGGGATGAGCTCCTACGAGCAGTACTTC.

This clonotype was detected a few times. V and J are TRBV20-1 and TRBJ1-4, with D unclear. The germline V gene encodes CDR1 DFQATT and CDR2 SNEGSKA (reference sequence). Trimming took 1 base from V and 8 from J, leaving 14 bases between them. This CDR3 region has 14 residues. CDR3: CSARVGQVYEKLFF. In DNA form, the CDR3 reads TGCAGTGCTAGAGTGGGTCAGGTTTACGAAAAACTGTTTTTT.

This clonotype was seen a handful of times. J is TRBJ2-7 and V is TRBV6-2 or TRBV6-3; D is ambiguous. The germline CDR1 and CDR2 sequences are MNHEY and SVGEGT. V shed 2 bases and J shed 3 bases, with 2 bases lying between them. The CDR3 extends over 11 amino acids. The CDR3 protein is CASSYRYEQYF. The CDR3 DNA reads as TGTGCCAGCAGTTACCGCTACGAGCAGTACTTC.

In this sample, this clonotype turned up a few times. V is TRBV7-2 and J is TRBJ2-2; maybe TRBD2 (6 bases). V dropped 5 bases and J dropped 1 base, with 14 bases sitting between them. The CDR3 is made up of 16 amino acids. Per the germline V gene, CDR1 is SGHTA and CDR2 is FQGNSA. The CDR3 DNA sequence: TGTGCCAGCAGCCGAGCGAGCGGGTTGAACACCGGGGAGCTGTTTTTT. Its translation is CASSRASGLNTGELFF.

The chain joins TRBV6-5 to TRBJ1-2; TRBD1 matches at 11 bases. Per germline, CDR1 MNHEY and CDR2 SVGAGI. The CDR3 contains 14 residues. V dropped 6 bases and J dropped 5; count of bases not matched to a gene: 5. This chain's CDR3 is CASRGQGVIYGYTF. The CDR3 bases are TGTGCCAGCAGGGGACAGGGGGTAATATATGGCTACACCTTC.

The gene calls are TRBV5-1 and TRBJ2-7; D might be TRBD2 (5 bases). Germline loops: CDR1 SGHRS, CDR2 YFSETQ. With 2 bases removed from V and 0 bases from J, the gap between germline ends came to 15 bases. This CDR3 contains 16 residues. The chain's CDR3 is CASSLGGLHISYEQYF. DNA of the CDR3: TGCGCCAGCAGCTTAGGCGGGCTGCATATCTCCTACGAGCAGTACTTC.

The chain combines TRBV6-6 with TRBJ2-7, with D perhaps matching TRBD2 (5 bases). V lost 4 bases to trimming and J lost 4 bases, with 8 bases between them. This CDR3 contains 12 residues. Germline V CDR1 and CDR2: MNHNY, SVGAGI (reference sequence). CDR3 sequence: CASSSRRYEQYF. Here the CDR3 DNA reads TGTGCCAGCAGTTCCAGGAGGTACGAGCAGTACTTC.

This clonotype was recorded a few times. The chain is built from TRBV30 and TRBJ2-7; D is tentatively TRBD1 or TRBD2 (5 bases each). V lost 4 bases and J lost 2, with 18 bases in between. The CDR3 is 15 amino acids. The germline V gene has CDR1 GTSNPN and CDR2 SVGIG (reference sequence). The CDR3 DNA follows: TGTGCCTGGACCAGAGGGGCAGCTTCCACCTACGAGCAGTACTTC. It yields the protein CAWTRGAASTYEQYF.

The chain combines TRBV7-2 with TRBJ2-1, with 10 bases that match TRBD2. This CDR3 is built from 13 residues. V was pared by 11 bases and J by 6 bases, with 7 bases of the junction left unmatched. Germline CDR1 and CDR2: SGHTA and FQGNSA. The CDR3 sequence: CAGRLAGSNEQFF. For the CDR3, the DNA is TGTGCCGGAAGACTAGCGGGCAGCAATGAGCAGTTCTTC. Filled out from reference TRBV7-2 and TRBJ2-1, the complete variable domain reads GAGVSQSPSNKVTEKGKDVELRCDPISGHTALYWYRQSLGQGLEFLIYFQGNSAPDKSGLPSDRFSAERTGGSVSTLTIQRTQQEDSAVYLCAGRLAGSNEQFFGPGTRLTVL.